This T cell receptor (beta chain) originates from a study of blood T cell repertoires in COVID-19. Study details: T cells, B-cell-depleted T cells, or PBMCs supplied cDNA or gDNA.

Clones were sequenced by immunoSEQ multiplex PCR, and TCRdb holds only the in-frame ones, with some missing. The sample shows some 330,000 clones, 88% of them seen only once. V gave up 3 bases and J gave up 7 bases, with 20 bases separating them. The germline CDR1 and CDR2 sequences are LGHNA and YNFKEQ. This CDR3 region has 16 residues. This clone was observed a single time. The TCR originated in a woman aged 50 to 60 with active or convalescent COVID-19. V and J are TRBV4-2 and TRBJ2-3; possibly TRBD2 for D (6 bases). Source material: peripheral blood. This CDR3 is CASSHKGGILINTQYF. The DNA for the CDR3 is TGTGCCAGCAGCCACAAAGGCGGGATACTCATTAATACGCAGTATTTT.